This T cell receptor beta chain was sequenced during a study of Graves' ophthalmopathy and Graves' hyperthyroidism. The study enrolled ophthalmopathy donors with moderate-to-severe activity, CAS ≥3, NOSPECS ≥4 and duration under 3 months. This clonotype has only a few counts. RNA served as the template for amplifying TCR beta CDR3 regions. Second-round multiplex PCR came after a first-round RT-PCR that employed HTBI primers. In TCRdb, the multiplex PCR reads were re-called with MiXCR into one record per CDR3 protein. The sample holds about 740,000 distinct CDR3 sequences, around 40% seen once. V shed 1 base and J shed 3 bases, with 15 bases lying between them. CDR1 and CDR2 (germline): SGHDN, FVKESK. The CDR3 runs to 16 residues.

The specimen was peripheral blood. The TCR was taken from an adult man with Graves' ophthalmopathy. The rearrangement links TRBV14 to TRBJ1-1; D is unresolved. The CDR3 DNA reads as TGTGCCAGCAGCCAAGCCCCTCAAAGATGGGACACTGAAGCTTTCTTT. Protein: CASSQAPQRWDTEAFF.